This T cell receptor (beta chain) comes out of a study of blood T cell repertoires in COVID-19. About the research overall: Material from acute and convalescent COVID-19 was sourced from the United States, Italy and Spain. In each case, the material was cDNA or gDNA derived from T cells, B-cell-depleted T cells, or PBMCs.

Germline values: CDR1 LGHDT, CDR2 YNNKEL (reference sequence). Trimming pared 0 bases from V and 5 bases from J, leaving 13 bases between. The CDR3 consists of 15 residues. Authors' processing steps: Estimation of nucleated cell counts was performed using reference gene primer amplification. Generated by immunoSEQ multiplex PCR, the TCRdb table keeps only in-frame clones and is missing some. V, J and clone size derive from that table, while D and trimming were established from the DNA sequence. Counted here are fewer than 80,000 clones, around 83% occurring once; the ten biggest clones make up 9% to 10%.

The specimen was peripheral blood. The chain links TRBV3-1 (or the pseudogene TRBV3-2) to TRBJ2-5; weak D call: TRBD2 (5 bases). This sequence originates from a woman aged 80 or over with acute or convalescent COVID-19. The CDR3 region is CASSQEDGVQETQYF. DNA for the CDR3: TGTGCCAGCAGCCAAGAGGACGGGGTACAGGAGACCCAGTACTTC.